This TCR beta chain came from a study of blood T cells in healthy people across ages. Study-wide results and caveats: Bulk PBMC profiling left naive and antigen-experienced comparisons inconclusive. Per million T cells, the diversity of TCR beta decreased roughly linearly as age advanced. Greater diversity and more naive CD4+ cells were seen in long-lived donors than in aged donors.

Combining a sample-barcoded 5' primer with a J-beta primer mix, a second PCR ran for 7 to 11 cycles. TCRdb redid the calling of the 5' RACE reads with MiXCR, one entry per CDR3 protein. The sample shows around 900,000 distinct CDR3 sequences, just over 50% of them seen only once. On this clonotype itself: Its target is unknown.

This CDR3 has 13 residues. The germline V gene encodes CDR1 SGHTA and CDR2 FQGNSA. Deletions cut 4 bases from V and 3 bases from J, with 7 bases between. The clonotype comes from a woman aged 55-69 years in good health. The sample comprised blood. The rearrangement joins TRBV7-2 to TRBJ2-1, with no clear D. CDR3 in amino acids: CASSSTYYNEQFF. The CDR3 DNA reads TGTGCCAGCAGCTCTACGTACTACAATGAGCAGTTCTTC. Based on the CDR3 plus reference TRBV7-2 and TRBJ2-1, the full variable domain is GAGVSQSPSNKVTEKGKDVELRCDPISGHTALYWYRQSLGQGLEFLIYFQGNSAPDKSGLPSDRFSAERTGGSVSTLTIQRTQQEDSAVYLCASSSTYYNEQFFGPGTRLTVL.